This entry is about one T cell receptor (beta chain). Antigen: not known. The PCR was carried out with 60 Vbeta primers and 13 Jbeta primers. Profiled with immunoSEQ multiplex PCR; TCRdb holds only in-frame clones, not every one. This table holds under 100,000 clones, over 70% found once. This CDR3 has 15 amino acids. The germline gives CDR1 SGHRS, CDR2 YFSETQ. Trimming cost V 0 bases and J 5 bases; bases outside gene matches: 6. This sample is drawn from a study of cytomegalovirus exposure and HLA in healthy donors. Study-level points and caveats: Researchers had no immune exposure information except CMV serostatus available.

The chain is built from TRBV5-1 and TRBJ1-1, with TRBD1 identical over 8 bases. Sequencing was performed on PBMCs. The receptor was isolated from a man between 18 and 35 years old in good health and CMV-seropositive. The CDR3 loop reads CASSLADTGGTEAFF. The CDR3 DNA follows: TGCGCCAGCAGCTTGGCCGATACAGGGGGAACTGAAGCTTTCTTT.